This TCR beta chain was recovered during a study of T cells in Graves' hyperthyroidism and ophthalmopathy. General study results and limits: Most thyroid-expanded clonotypes above 0.001 were also found in blood.

The V and J ends lost 0 bases and 6 bases, in that order; junction bases with no gene match: 7. The CDR3 runs to 15 residues. Germline V lookup: CDR1 SGDLS, CDR2 YYNGEE. The sample holds many counts of this clonotype. Antigen unknown. Template material for amplifying TCR beta CDR3 regions consisted of RNA transcripts. First-round RT-PCR with HTBI primers amplified the TCR CDR3 region. TCRdb processed the multiplex PCR reads anew with MiXCR; each CDR3 protein has one entry. The repertoire includes over 350,000 distinct CDR3 sequences, roughly 15% of them detected once, and about 13% sits in the top ten.

The sequenced sample consisted of blood. The chain joins TRBV9 to TRBJ2-7, with 9 bases matching TRBD1. The receptor was derived from a man younger than 35 with Graves' ophthalmopathy. CDR3 sequence reads: CASSVVGTGISEQYF. The CDR3 coding sequence is TGTGCCAGCAGCGTAGTTGGGACAGGGATCTCCGAGCAGTACTTC.